This entry lists 28 T cell receptor beta chains sequenced from one sample in a study of blood T cell repertoires in COVID-19. The assay was immunoSEQ multiplex PCR, and TCRdb's table has in-frame clones only and misses some. The sample contains more than 150,000 clones, about four fifths of which appear only once. The sample comprised peripheral blood. These receptors all come from a man in his 60s with acute or convalescent COVID-19.

The chain recombines TRBV4-2 with TRBJ1-2, with a tentative D call TRBD1 (6 bases). The germline V gene has CDR1 LGHNA and CDR2 YNFKEQ. Trimming left V 3 bases short and J 8 bases short, with 25 bases between. CDR3 length equals 17 residues. The CDR3 region is CASSQPERPGEGQGYTF. The CDR3 bases are TGTGCCAGCAGCCAGCCGGAGCGGCCAGGGGAGGGTCAAGGCTACACCTTC.

This clone occurred once. The sample contains more than one DNA sequence encoding this CDR3. V and J are TRBV19 and TRBJ1-5, with D tentatively TRBD1 (5 bases). The CDR3 is 14 amino acids. Germline loops: CDR1 LNHDA, CDR2 SQIVND (reference sequence). V was shortened by 4 bases and J by 3 bases, with 10 bases between the two germline ends. CDR3 DNA: TGTGCCAGTAGTACGCAGGGTAACAATCAGCCCCAGCATTTT. This translates into CASSTQGNNQPQHF. Full variable domain (rest looked up from reference TRBV19 and TRBJ1-5): DGGITQSPKYLFRKEGQNVTLSCEQNLNHDAMYWYRQDPGQGLRLIYYSQIVNDFQKGDIAEGYSVSREKKESFPLTVTSAQKNPTAFYLCASSTQGNNQPQHFGDGTRLSIL.

The chain is built from TRBV19 and TRBJ2-7, with a tentative D call TRBD1 (5 bases). CDR3 size: 15 residues. Trimming pared 1 base from V and 2 bases from J, leaving 12 bases between. Per the germline V gene, CDR1 is LNHDA and CDR2 is SQIVND (reference sequence). CDR3 sequence: CASSIVPGPPYEQYF. DNA for the CDR3: TGTGCCAGTAGTATAGTACCAGGGCCCCCCTACGAGCAGTACTTC.

The V call is TRBV5-6, the J call TRBJ1-2; 8 nucleotides agree with TRBD1. Germline V gene lookup returns CDR1 SGHDT and CDR2 YYEEEE. The CDR3 sequence is 13 residues long. With V trimmed by 4 bases and J by 4 bases, 3 bases remained unmatched. The CDR3 nucleotides read TGTGCCAGCAGCCCCGGACAGGGCTATGGCTACACCTTC. It encodes CASSPGQGYGYTF.

This chain joins TRBV19 and TRBJ2-5; possible D gene TRBD2, 5 bases. V was trimmed by 1 base and J by 1 base, leaving 7 bases between them. The CDR3 totals 14 residues. Per germline, CDR1 LNHDA and CDR2 SQIVND (reference sequence). The CDR3 coding sequence is TGTGCCAGTAGTATAGCCGGGGTCCAAGAGACCCAGTACTTC. Its translation is CASSIAGVQETQYF.

Only a few counts were recorded for this clone. CDR3 amino acids: CASRAGARYTGELFF. CDR3 DNA sequence: TGTGCCAGCAGGGCGGGGGCGAGGTACACCGGGGAGCTGTTTTTT. The V gene is TRBV2, the J gene TRBJ2-2, with a weak D call TRBD2 (7 bases). This CDR3 has 15 residues. Germline V gene lookup returns CDR1 SNHLY and CDR2 FYNNEI. The V end was cut by 6 bases, the J end by 3 bases, with 14 bases between.

V usage is TRBV5-5 and J usage is TRBJ1-1, with D possibly being TRBD1 (5 bases). Germline CDR1 and CDR2: SGHKS and YYEKEE (reference sequence). V dropped 5 bases and J dropped 0 bases, with 14 bases sitting between them. The CDR3 is made up of 15 amino acids. The CDR3 loop reads CASSWGVRMNTEAFF. DNA of the CDR3: TGTGCCAGCAGTTGGGGGGTACGAATGAACACTGAAGCTTTCTTT.

The chain couples TRBV6-6 to TRBJ2-1, with D possibly TRBD2 on 5 matching bases. This CDR3 has 13 residues. In germline, CDR1 is MNHNY, CDR2 SVGAGI (reference sequence). V lost 4 bases, J lost 12 bases, and 16 bases lay in between. CDR3 coding DNA: TGTGCCAGCAGTTCCGGAGGCCCCTCAGGGCAGTTCTTC. The encoded protein is CASSSGGPSGQFF.

In regard to this clone: A junction boundary mismatches the germline segment, possibly from a read error. The rearrangement joins TRBV4-3 to TRBJ1-4; 7 nucleotides align to TRBD1. Germline CDR1 and CDR2: LGHNA and YSLEER. The CDR3 loop spans 15 amino acids. CDR3 residues: CAGSGQVATNEKLFF. The CDR3 nucleotides read TGCGCCGGCAGTGGACAGGTAGCAACTAATGAAAAACTGTTTTTT.

The chain employs TRBV28 and TRBJ1-5; tentative D call: TRBD1 (6 bases). Looked up from germline, CDR1 is MDHEN and CDR2 is SYDVKM. The CDR3 extends over 12 amino acids. With 2 bases removed from V and 11 bases from J, the gap between germline ends came to 10 bases. CDR3 sequence (DNA): TGTGCCAGCAGTTTAAAGGGGGAGTCCCAGCATTTT. It specifies CASSLKGESQHF.

The rearrangement joins TRBV5-6 to TRBJ2-2; maybe TRBD2 (5 bases). The CDR3 length is 15 residues. Between the trimmed V and J ends, which lost 0 bases and 4 bases, there was a span of 10 bases. Germline CDR1 and CDR2: SGHDT and YYEEEE. The DNA for the CDR3 is TGTGCCAGCAGCTTGGTCGGGATAAGCACCGGGGAGCTGTTTTTT. Amino acids: CASSLVGISTGELFF.

This clone was observed a single time. The chain links TRBV5-5 to TRBJ2-7; D not certain. Germline loops: CDR1 SGHKS, CDR2 YYEKEE (reference sequence). The CDR3 has 15 residues. The V and J ends lost 4 bases and 0 bases respectively, with 14 bases between them. In DNA form, the CDR3 reads TGTGCCAGCAGCCCGGATCCGACACCCTCCTACGAGCAGTACTTC. It specifies CASSPDPTPSYEQYF.

V is TRBV4-1 and J is TRBJ2-5, with 7 bases lining up with TRBD1. V dropped 5 bases and J dropped 2; count of bases not matched to a gene: 11. This CDR3 has 16 residues. Germline-derived CDR1 and CDR2 are MGHRA and YSYEKL. CDR3 sequence: CASSKRVGTAQETQYF. In DNA form, the CDR3 reads TGCGCCAGCAGCAAGAGGGTCGGGACAGCTCAAGAGACCCAGTACTTC.

The rearrangement uses TRBV20-1 and TRBJ1-2; no clear D. CDR1 is DFQATT, CDR2 SNEGSKA, per germline (reference sequence). Trimming stripped 1 base from V and 8 bases from J, with 8 bases between. The CDR3 is made up of 11 amino acids. CDR3 nucleotide sequence: TGCAGTGCTAGAGGGCCGGGGGGCTACACCTTC. It yields the protein CSARGPGGYTF.

The genes are TRBV7-6 and TRBJ1-4; D is unclear. Germline V gene data show CDR1 as SGHVS and CDR2 as FNYEAQ. The CDR3 contains 16 residues. V was cut by 5 bases and J by 3 bases, with 16 bases left in between. CDR3 protein: CASSLRPGKANEKLFF. DNA for the CDR3: TGTGCCAGCAGCCTCAGACCGGGGAAGGCTAATGAAAAACTGTTTTTT.

The V call is TRBV10-3, the J call TRBJ2-2; possibly TRBD1 for D (5 bases). Trimming took 6 bases from V and 4 from J, leaving 12 bases between them. Germline V gene lookup returns CDR1 ENHRY and CDR2 SYGVKD. This CDR3 spans 14 amino acids. This CDR3 is CAIRTERGTGELFF. CDR3 DNA sequence: TGTGCCATCAGGACCGAAAGGGGCACCGGGGAGCTGTTTTTT.

The V and J genes are TRBV9 and TRBJ1-3; TRBD1 might be the D (6 bases). The CDR3 sequence is 15 residues long. Germline V CDR1 and CDR2: SGDLS, YYNGEE. Trimming pared 0 bases from V and 3 bases from J, leaving 10 bases between. In DNA, the CDR3 is TGTGCCAGCAGCGTAGACGACAGGATTGGAAACACCATATATTTT. Translated: CASSVDDRIGNTIYF.

The sample holds one count of this clone. The chain employs TRBV23-1 and TRBJ1-2; 7 bases fit TRBD1. TRBV23-1 is sorted into the ORF group, with uncertain function. The trim removed 4 bases at V and 2 bases at J, leaving 4 bases unmatched. CDR3 length: 14 residues. CDR3 DNA: TGCGCCAGCAGTCCAACGGGACAGAACTATGGCTACACCTTC. Protein: CASSPTGQNYGYTF.

The chain is built from TRBV15 and TRBJ1-5, with TRBD1 matching over 7 bases. V shed 3 bases and J 1 base; nucleotides not matched to a gene: 6. CDR1 is LNHNV and CDR2 is YYDKDF in the germline V gene (reference sequence). CDR3 length: 16 amino acids. The CDR3 reads CATSRGAGGSNQPQHF. DNA for the CDR3: TGTGCCACCAGCAGGGGGGCAGGGGGGAGCAATCAGCCCCAGCATTTT.

The chain is built from TRBV5-6 and TRBJ2-1, with D possibly matching TRBD2 (7 bases). CDR3 length: 13 residues. Trimming removed 3 bases from V and 7 bases from J, with 11 bases in between. Germline lookup yields CDR1 SGHDT and CDR2 YYEEEE. The CDR3 DNA is TGTGCCAGCAGCTCCAGGGGAGGGAATGAGCAGTTCTTC. Translated: CASSSRGGNEQFF.

Here the CDR3 DNA reads TGTGCCAGCAGTGAAGTCGGGGGGCGGACAGATACGCAGTATTTT. Amino acids: CASSEVGGRTDTQYF. The chain links TRBV2 to TRBJ2-3, with a tentative D call TRBD2 (7 bases). Between the trimmed V and J ends, which lost 1 base and 3 bases, there was a span of 11 bases. This CDR3 comprises 15 residues. Germline loops: CDR1 SNHLY, CDR2 FYNNEI.

The chain is built from TRBV6-2 or TRBV6-3 and TRBJ1-1; no reliable D call. The CDR3 covers 13 residues. Germline V gives CDR1 MNHEY, CDR2 SVGEGT. V was shortened by 2 bases and J by 4 bases, with 8 bases between the two germline ends. CDR3 amino acids: CASSYVGTTEAFF. CDR3 coding DNA: TGTGCCAGCAGTTACGTGGGCACCACTGAAGCTTTCTTT.

This chain joins TRBV7-3 and TRBJ2-6, with TRBD2 matching 10 bases. Trimming cost V 3 bases and J 0 bases; bases outside gene matches: 5. Germline assignment: CDR1 SGHTA and CDR2 FQGTGA. CDR3 length: 18 amino acids. This CDR3 reads CASSLDGTSVSGANVLTF. The CDR3 nucleotides read TGTGCCAGCAGCTTGGACGGGACTAGCGTCTCTGGGGCCAACGTCCTGACTTTC.

The chain couples TRBV28 to TRBJ1-3, with no clear D. In germline, CDR1 is MDHEN, CDR2 SYDVKM. This CDR3 is built from 11 residues. V shed 6 bases and J shed 8 bases, with 8 bases lying between them. For the CDR3, the DNA is TGTGCCAGCAGGACCCAGGACACCATATATTTT. Translated, it gives CASRTQDTIYF.

This clone was recorded only once. The genes are TRBV6-2 or TRBV6-3 and TRBJ2-5; TRBD2 agrees at 11 bases. This CDR3 region has 16 residues. V lost 4 bases and J lost 7; bases outside the gene matches: 11. CDR1 is MNHEY, CDR2 SVGEGT, per germline. CDR3 coding DNA: TGTGCCAGCAGTTCGGATAGCGGGAGGGCCGTTGGGACCCAGTACTTC. This encodes CASSSDSGRAVGTQYF.

This clone was counted between two and nine times. The rearrangement links TRBV15 to TRBJ2-1; D is ambiguous. CDR1 and CDR2 from the germline V gene are LNHNV and YYDKDF (reference sequence). Between the trimmed V and J ends, which lost 2 bases and 7 bases, there was a span of 6 bases. CDR3 length: 12 residues. This chain's CDR3 is CATSRNGNEQFF. Written as DNA, the CDR3 is TGTGCCACCAGCAGAAACGGGAATGAGCAGTTCTTC.

The J gene is TRBJ1-3, the V gene TRBV5-6; D is unresolved. CDR3 length equals 14 residues. Trimming took 2 bases from V and 3 from J, leaving 9 bases between them. Looked up from germline, CDR1 is SGHDT and CDR2 is YYEEEE. The CDR3 DNA reads as TGTGCCAGCAGCTTTTCCGGACTTGGAAACACCATATATTTT. Encoded protein: CASSFSGLGNTIYF.

CDR3 region: CASSYDRSSGNTIYF. The CDR3 nucleotides are TGTGCCAGCAGTTACGATCGGAGCTCTGGAAACACCATATATTTT. The rearrangement links TRBV6-2 or TRBV6-3 to TRBJ1-3, with no clear D. CDR1 is MNHEY and CDR2 is SVGEGT in the germline V gene. Trimming took off 2 bases at V and 0 bases at J, with 8 bases between the two ends. The CDR3 is 15 amino acids.